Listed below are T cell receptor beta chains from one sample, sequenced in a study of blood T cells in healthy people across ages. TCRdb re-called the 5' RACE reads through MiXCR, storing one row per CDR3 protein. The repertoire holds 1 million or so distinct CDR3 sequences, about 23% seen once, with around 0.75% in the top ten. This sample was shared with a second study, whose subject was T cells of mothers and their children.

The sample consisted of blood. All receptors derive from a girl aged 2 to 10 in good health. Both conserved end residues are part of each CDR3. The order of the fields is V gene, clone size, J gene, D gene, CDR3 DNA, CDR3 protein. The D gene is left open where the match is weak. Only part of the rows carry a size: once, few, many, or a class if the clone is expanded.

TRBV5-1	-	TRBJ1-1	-	TGCGCCAGCAGCTTGACTTCGACCGTCAACACTGAAGCTTTCTTT	CASSLTSTVNTEAFF
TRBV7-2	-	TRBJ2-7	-	TGTGCCAGCAAACCGGGACCCCAAATTATGGAGCAGTACTTC	CASKPGPQIMEQYF
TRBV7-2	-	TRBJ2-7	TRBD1	TGTGCCAGCAGCCTCAGGACAGGGGGCGTCTACGAGCAGTACTTC	CASSLRTGGVYEQYF
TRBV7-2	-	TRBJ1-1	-	TGTGCCAGCAGCGCTGATAGGGCCCAGGCTCCATACACTGAAGCTTTCTTT	CASSADRAQAPYTEAFF
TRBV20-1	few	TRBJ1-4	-	TGCAGTGCTAGAAGGGATGATGAAAAACTGTTTTTT	CSARRDDEKLFF
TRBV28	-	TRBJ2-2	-	TGTGCCAGCAGTTTACCCCGGGGAAACACCGGGGAGCTGTTTTTT	CASSLPRGNTGELFF
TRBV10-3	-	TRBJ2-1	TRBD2	TGTGCCATCGCCGGGACTAGCGGGAGGGTCAATGAGCAGTTCTTC	CAIAGTSGRVNEQFF
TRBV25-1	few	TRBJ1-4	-	TGTGCCAGCAGTGAACCGGCAACTAATGAAAAACTGTTTTTT	CASSEPATNEKLFF
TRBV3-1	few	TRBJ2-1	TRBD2	TGTGCCAGCGCTAGCGGACTCCGCGAGCAGTTCTTC	CASASGLREQFF
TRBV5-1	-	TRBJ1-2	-	TGCGCCAGCAGCTGGGGGGACGGATTGAATGGCTACACCTTC	CASSWGDGLNGYTF
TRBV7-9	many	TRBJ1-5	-	TGTGCCAGCAGCCAGACTGAGAATCAGCCCCAGCATTTT	CASSQTENQPQHF
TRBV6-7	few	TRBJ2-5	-	TGTGCCAGCATCCTTCGGGGGAGGCAAGAGACCCAGTACTTC	CASILRGRQETQYF
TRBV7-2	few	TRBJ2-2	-	TGTGCCAGCAGCCCTAGGACTTCCAACACCGGGGAGCTGTTTTTT	CASSPRTSNTGELFF
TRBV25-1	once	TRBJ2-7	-	TGTGCCAGCAGTACTTATGGACCGATCTACGAGCAGTACTTC	CASSTYGPIYEQYF
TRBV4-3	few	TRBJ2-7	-	TGCGCCAGCAGCCAAGTTTATTTCGGGACACGTTACGAGCAGTACTTC	CASSQVYFGTRYEQYF
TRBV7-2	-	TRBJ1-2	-	TGTGCCAGCAGCTTAGCAACAGGGAAGAATGGCTACACCTTC	CASSLATGKNGYTF
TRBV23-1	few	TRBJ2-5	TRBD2	TGCGCCAGCAGTCAAATAGCGGGAGAAGAGACCCAGTACTTC	CASSQIAGEETQYF
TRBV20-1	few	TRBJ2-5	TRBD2	TGCAGTGCTGGACTATATAGCGGGGTCTACCAAGAGACCCAGTACTTC	CSAGLYSGVYQETQYF
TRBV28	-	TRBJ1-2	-	TGTGCCAGCAGCATGGACAGCTATGCTAACTATGGCTACACCTTC	CASSMDSYANYGYTF
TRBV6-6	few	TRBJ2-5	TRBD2	TGTGCCAGCAGGCCTCCTCTAGCGGGGGGCGGAGAGACCCAGTACTTC	CASRPPLAGGGETQYF
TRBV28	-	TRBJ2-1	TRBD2	TGTGCCAGCAGTTTAAAGGGAGGCGGGAGAGTGGGAGATGAGCAGTTCTTC	CASSLKGGGRVGDEQFF
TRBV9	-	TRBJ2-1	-	TGTGCCAGCAGCGTAGGGGGTAACGATGAGCAGTTCTTC	CASSVGGNDEQFF
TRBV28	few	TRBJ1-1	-	TGTGCCAGCAGTTCCCTTTACACTGAAGCTTTCTTT	CASSSLYTEAFF
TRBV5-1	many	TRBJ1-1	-	TGTGCCAGCAGCTTAGGGGGGCGAGGCACTGAAGCTTTCTTT	CASSLGGRGTEAFF
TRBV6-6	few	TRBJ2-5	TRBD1	TGTGCCAGCAGTTACGCCGGGACAGGGGGTGGGGAGCAGTACTTC	CASSYAGTGGGEQYF
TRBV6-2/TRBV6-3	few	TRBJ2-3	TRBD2	TGTGCCAGCAACCTCGGGGGGTCCACAGATACGCAGTATTTT	CASNLGGSTDTQYF
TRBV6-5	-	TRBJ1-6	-	TGTGCCAGCAGCCCTAGAGAGCCAGGGTCACCCCTCCACTTT	CASSPREPGSPLHF
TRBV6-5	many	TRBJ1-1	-	TGTGCCAGCAGTTTGGGGGCAGGCCTGAACACTGAAGCTTTCTTT	CASSLGAGLNTEAFF
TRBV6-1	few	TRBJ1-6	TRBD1	TGTGCCAGCAACAACAGGGGTCTAAGCTCCTATAATTCACCCCTCCACTTT	CASNNRGLSSYNSPLHF
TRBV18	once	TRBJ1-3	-	TGTGCCAGCTCACCGGCTTGGGGAAGCTCTGGAAACACCATATATTTT	CASSPAWGSSGNTIYF
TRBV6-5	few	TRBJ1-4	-	TGTGCCAGCAGTTACACGAAAGGGGGGTACAATGAAAAACTGTTTTTT	CASSYTKGGYNEKLFF
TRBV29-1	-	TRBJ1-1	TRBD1	TGCAGCGCTCCAAGGGGACAGAAGAACACTGAAGCTTTCTTT	CSAPRGQKNTEAFF
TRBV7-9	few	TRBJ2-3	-	TGTGCCAGCAGCCCCTTTCGGGGCACAGATACGCAGTATTTT	CASSPFRGTDTQYF
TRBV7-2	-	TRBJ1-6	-	TGTGCCAGCAGCTTAGCGGGGGGAGGGCATTCGCCCCTCCACTTT	CASSLAGGGHSPLHF
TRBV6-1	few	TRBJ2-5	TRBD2	TGTGCCAGCGTCAAGCGGGGGCGACTGTACCAAGAGACCCAGTACTTC	CASVKRGRLYQETQYF
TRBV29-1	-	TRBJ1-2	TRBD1	TGCAGCGTTGATGATGGGACAGGCGATGGCTACACCTTC	CSVDDGTGDGYTF
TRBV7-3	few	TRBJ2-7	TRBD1	TGTGCCAGCAGCTTCGACAATCCGGGACAGGGATCCTACGAGCAGTACTTC	CASSFDNPGQGSYEQYF
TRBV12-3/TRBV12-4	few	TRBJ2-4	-	TGTGCCAGCAGTTCAACGGGAGCAGAAAACATTCAGTACTTC	CASSSTGAENIQYF
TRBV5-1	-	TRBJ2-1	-	TGCGCCAGCAGCCCCACAGGGCCCCTCTCCAATGAGCAGTTCTTC	CASSPTGPLSNEQFF
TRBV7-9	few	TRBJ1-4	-	TGTGCCAGCAGCCTAAGTCTTAATGGGCCTAATGAAAAACTGTTTTTT	CASSLSLNGPNEKLFF
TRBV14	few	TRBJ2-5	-	TGTGCCAGCAGCCAAGGGAAGCAGGGTTGGGAGACCCAGTACTTC	CASSQGKQGWETQYF
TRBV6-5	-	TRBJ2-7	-	TGTGCCAGCCGCGTTCGTGGGTCCTACGAGCAGTACTTC	CASRVRGSYEQYF
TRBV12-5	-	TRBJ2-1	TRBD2	TGTGCTAGTGGCACCACAATATCCTTTGCGGGAGGGCCGAGTGAGCAGTTCTTC	CASGTTISFAGGPSEQFF
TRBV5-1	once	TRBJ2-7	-	TGCGCCAGCAGCTTGTGGGGGCCAAACCCTCCGGAGCAGTACTTC	CASSLWGPNPPEQYF
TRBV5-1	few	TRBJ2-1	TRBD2	TGCGCCAGCAGCCCGGGCAAGACTAGCGGGTCTGACAATGAGCAGTTCTTC	CASSPGKTSGSDNEQFF
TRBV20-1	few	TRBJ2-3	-	TGCAGTGCGTGGGCCGGGGTATCGGATACGCAGTATTTT	CSAWAGVSDTQYF